These 17 T cell receptor beta chains were sequenced from one sample in a study of a mutant IDH1 vaccine in newly diagnosed glioma. The table came from immunoSEQ multiplex PCR; TCRdb's copy has only in-frame clones and leaves some out. The sample lists approximately 50,000 clones; around 83% were seen once. As for time point: week 47, end of study. Each dose of the vaccine consisted of 300 ug of mutant IDH1 20-mer peptide, with topical imiquimod. These receptors have no identified antigens. The sample was PBMCs, taken from a glioma patient whose treatment included an IDH1 peptide vaccine. The receptors shown here come from a woman between 50 and 59 years old with glioma.

The table lists this clone with a count of one. J is TRBJ1-1 and V is TRBV7-2; D not resolved. This CDR3 comprises 15 residues. Germline CDR1 reads SGHTA; CDR2 reads FQGNSA. V lost 1 base and J lost 0, with 9 bases in between. The CDR3, as DNA: TGTGCCAGCAGCTTAGTTAGGGTGCTGAACACTGAAGCTTTCTTT. Its protein is CASSLVRVLNTEAFF.

The chain combines TRBV5-1 with TRBJ1-2; D not resolved. V lost 2 bases and J lost 3, with 14 bases in between. Looked up from germline, CDR1 is SGHRS and CDR2 is YFSETQ. This CDR3 contains 15 residues. The CDR3 DNA follows: TGCGCCAGCAGCTTCGGTAACCGTGGGGACTATGGCTACACCTTC. It encodes CASSFGNRGDYGYTF.

J is TRBJ2-7 and V is TRBV4-2, with 8 bases aligning to TRBD1. Unmatched junction bases numbered 13, after V lost 4 bases and J lost 5 bases. In germline, CDR1 is LGHNA, CDR2 YNFKEQ. The CDR3 is 16 residues long. The CDR3 nucleotides are TGTGCCAGCAGCCCTTTAGGCGCAGGGGGCGGAAACGAGCAGTACTTC. Translated: CASSPLGAGGGNEQYF.

V usage is TRBV27 and J usage is TRBJ1-2; 11 bases are a match to TRBD1. J gave up 8 bases and V 3 bases, and 8 bases lay outside the gene matches. CDR3 length: 15 residues. Looked up from germline, CDR1 is MNHEY and CDR2 is SMNVEV (reference sequence). This CDR3 is CASSFSDRGRRGYTF. The CDR3 nucleotides are TGTGCCAGCAGTTTTTCGGACAGGGGGCGACGGGGCTACACCTTC.

The genes are TRBV30 and TRBJ1-5, with unresolved D. The V end was cut by 6 bases, the J end by 5 bases, with 14 bases between. The CDR3 runs to 13 residues. Germline-derived CDR1 and CDR2 are GTSNPN and SVGIG (reference sequence). CDR3 DNA: TGTGCCTGCTCGACCGGACTGGATCAGCCCCAGCATTTT. Its protein is CACSTGLDQPQHF. Full variable domain (outside the CDR3, taken from reference TRBV30 and TRBJ1-5): SQTIHQWPATLVQPVGSPLSLECTVEGTSNPNLYWYRQAAGRGLQLLFYSVGIGQISSEVPQNLSASRPQDRQFILSSKKLLLSDSGFYLCACSTGLDQPQHFGDGTRLSIL.

The J gene is TRBJ2-2, the V gene TRBV4-3; 7 bases line up with TRBD2. The length of the CDR3 is 15 residues. With V trimmed by 0 bases and J by 6 bases, 4 bases remained unmatched. Germline V gives CDR1 LGHNA, CDR2 YSLEER. CDR3 protein: CASSQDAAGAGELFF. The CDR3 DNA reads as TGCGCCAGCAGCCAAGATGCGGCGGGGGCCGGGGAGCTGTTTTTT.

CDR3 sequence reads: CASSQVAGKKTQYF. The DNA for the CDR3 is TGTGCCAGCAGCCAAGTCGCAGGGAAGAAGACCCAGTACTTC. The J gene is TRBJ2-5, the V gene TRBV14; TRBD1 might be the D (5 bases). V lost 1 base and J 6 bases, leaving 12 bases between the germline ends. Germline CDR1 SGHDN, CDR2 FVKESK. The CDR3 totals 14 residues.

J is TRBJ2-1 and V is TRBV4-3; maybe TRBD1 (5 bases). The CDR3 sequence is 15 residues long. Trimming removed 0 bases from V and 2 bases from J, with 8 bases in between. Germline CDR1 LGHNA, CDR2 YSLEER. The CDR3: CASSQEVGPYNEQFF. DNA for the CDR3: TGCGCCAGCAGCCAAGAGGTGGGGCCCTACAATGAGCAGTTCTTC.

The chain combines TRBV27 with TRBJ1-5, with D hard to call. The ends were cut back, 5 bases at V and 3 bases at J, with 8 bases in the middle. This CDR3 region has 13 residues. The germline CDR1 and CDR2 sequences are MNHEY and SMNVEV (reference sequence). CDR3 nucleotide sequence: TGTGCCAGCAGTCTCCATTTCAATCAGCCCCAGCATTTT. Protein: CASSLHFNQPQHF.

J is TRBJ2-5 and V is TRBV13, with 9 bases matching TRBD2. Trimming cost V 0 bases and J 5 bases; bases outside gene matches: 7. The germline V gene has CDR1 PRHDT and CDR2 FYEKMQ (reference sequence). This CDR3 spans 16 amino acids. The chain's CDR3 is CASSLGIERGVETQYF. CDR3 DNA: TGTGCCAGCAGCTTAGGTATCGAGCGGGGGGTGGAGACCCAGTACTTC.

V gene TRBV6-1 combines with J gene TRBJ1-6; 7 nucleotides line up with TRBD1. Germline V lookup: CDR1 MNHNS, CDR2 SASEGT. J was trimmed by 7 bases and V by 6 bases; bases with no gene match: 3. This CDR3 region has 13 residues. CDR3 DNA: TGTGCCAGCAGGGAGGGACAGAATTCACCCCTCCACTTT. Translated: CASREGQNSPLHF.

The gene calls are TRBV30 and TRBJ1-5; D unclear. Trimming cost V 0 bases and J 7 bases, with 13 bases left between them. The CDR3 is made up of 14 amino acids. CDR1 and CDR2 from the germline V gene are GTSNPN and SVGIG (reference sequence). The CDR3 here is CAWSVASAGQPQHF. The CDR3 DNA is TGTGCCTGGAGTGTGGCTTCGGCGGGGCAGCCCCAGCATTTT.

V is TRBV15 and J is TRBJ1-3; the D gene is possibly TRBD1 (6 bases). V dropped 1 base and J dropped 4 bases, with 8 bases sitting between them. The CDR3 is 14 residues long. CDR1 LNHNV and CDR2 YYDKDF come from the germline V gene (reference sequence). CDR3 region: CATSRGTDGNTIYF. CDR3 nucleotides: TGTGCCACCAGCAGAGGGACAGACGGAAACACCATATATTTT.

This chain uses TRBV4-1 with TRBJ2-7; D might be TRBD2 (5 bases). Germline V gene sequence: CDR1 MGHRA, CDR2 YSYEKL. V was shortened by 5 bases and J by 5 bases, with 16 bases between the two germline ends. This CDR3 comprises 14 residues. The CDR3 reads CASSGRMMEDEQYF. Written as DNA, the CDR3 is TGCGCCAGCAGCGGTCGTATGATGGAGGACGAGCAGTACTTC.

V and J are TRBV6-1 and TRBJ1-2; TRBD1 aligns across 8 bases. J was trimmed by 8 bases and V by 6 bases; bases with no gene match: 8. Germline CDR1 is MNHNS and CDR2 is SASEGT. The CDR3 sequence is 13 residues long. The CDR3 DNA is TGTGCCAGCAGCCCCGGACAGGGAGGAGGCTACACCTTC. This translates into CASSPGQGGGYTF.

This clone was counted between two and nine times. This CDR3 reads CASSLTSTDTQYF. The CDR3 DNA follows: TGCGCCAGCAGCTTGACTAGCACAGATACGCAGTATTTT. This chain joins TRBV5-1 and TRBJ2-3; no definite D call. Germline V gives CDR1 SGHRS, CDR2 YFSETQ. CDR3 size: 13 residues. The V gene lost 1 base and the J gene lost 0 bases, with 3 bases spanning the gap.

The chain has TRBV7-9 and TRBJ1-2; D is ambiguous. The CDR3 runs to 10 residues. V lost 7 bases and J lost 4, with 4 bases in between. In germline, CDR1 is SEHNR, CDR2 FQNEAQ (reference sequence). The CDR3: CASTLYGYTF. CDR3 sequence (DNA): TGTGCCAGCACTCTCTATGGCTACACCTTC.